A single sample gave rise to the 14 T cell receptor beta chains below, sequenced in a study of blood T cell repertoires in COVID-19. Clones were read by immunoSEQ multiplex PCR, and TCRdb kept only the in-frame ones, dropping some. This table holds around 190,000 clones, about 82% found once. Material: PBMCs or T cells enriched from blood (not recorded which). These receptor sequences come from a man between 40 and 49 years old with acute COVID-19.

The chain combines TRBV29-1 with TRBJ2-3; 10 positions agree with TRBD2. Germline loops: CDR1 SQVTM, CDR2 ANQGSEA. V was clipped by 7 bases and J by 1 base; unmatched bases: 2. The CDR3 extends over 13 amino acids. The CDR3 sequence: CSAGTSGTDTQYF. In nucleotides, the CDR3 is TGCAGCGCCGGGACTAGCGGCACAGATACGCAGTATTTT.

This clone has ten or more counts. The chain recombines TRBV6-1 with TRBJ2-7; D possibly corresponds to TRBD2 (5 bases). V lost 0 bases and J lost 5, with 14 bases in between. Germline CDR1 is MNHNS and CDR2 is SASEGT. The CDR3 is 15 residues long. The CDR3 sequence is CASSEAFGEPHEQYF. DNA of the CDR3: TGTGCCAGCAGTGAAGCGTTTGGGGAGCCCCACGAGCAGTACTTC.

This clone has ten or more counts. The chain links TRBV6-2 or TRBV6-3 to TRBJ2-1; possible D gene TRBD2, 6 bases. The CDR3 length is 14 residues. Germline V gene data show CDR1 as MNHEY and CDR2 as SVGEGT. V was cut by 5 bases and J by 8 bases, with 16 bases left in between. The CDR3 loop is CASSPREEVDEQFF. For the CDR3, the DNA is TGTGCCAGCAGTCCGAGGGAGGAGGTCGATGAGCAGTTCTTC.

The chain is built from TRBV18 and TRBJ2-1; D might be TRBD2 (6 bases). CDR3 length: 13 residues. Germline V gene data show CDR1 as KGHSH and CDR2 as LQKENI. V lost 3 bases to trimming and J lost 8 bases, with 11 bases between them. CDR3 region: CASSPGGIDEQFF. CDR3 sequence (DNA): TGTGCCAGCTCACCGGGGGGAATAGATGAGCAGTTCTTC.

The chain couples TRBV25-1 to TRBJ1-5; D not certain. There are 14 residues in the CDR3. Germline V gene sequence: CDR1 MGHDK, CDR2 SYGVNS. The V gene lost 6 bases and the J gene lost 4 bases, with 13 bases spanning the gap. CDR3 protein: CASSAGEVNQPQHF. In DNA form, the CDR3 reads TGTGCCAGCAGCGCCGGGGAGGTGAATCAGCCCCAGCATTTT.

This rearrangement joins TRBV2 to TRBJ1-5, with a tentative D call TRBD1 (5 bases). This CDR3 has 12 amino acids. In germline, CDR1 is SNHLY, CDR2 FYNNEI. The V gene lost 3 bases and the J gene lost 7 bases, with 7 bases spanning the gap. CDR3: CASSDRGQPQHF. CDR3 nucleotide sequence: TGTGCCAGCAGTGATAGGGGCCAGCCCCAGCATTTT. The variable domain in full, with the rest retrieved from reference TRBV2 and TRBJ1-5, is EPEVTQTPSHQVTQMGQEVILRCVPISNHLYFYWYRQILGQKVEFLVSFYNNEISEKSEIFDDQFSVERPDGSNFTLKIRSTKLEDSAMYFCASSDRGQPQHFGDGTRLSIL.

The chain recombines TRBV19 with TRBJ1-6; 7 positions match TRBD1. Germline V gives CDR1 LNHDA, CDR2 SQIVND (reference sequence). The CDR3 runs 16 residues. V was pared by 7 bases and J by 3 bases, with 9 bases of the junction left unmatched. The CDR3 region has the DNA TGTGCCAGTAACCGGGGGACAGCGATCTATAATTCACCCCTCCACTTT. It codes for CASNRGTAIYNSPLHF.

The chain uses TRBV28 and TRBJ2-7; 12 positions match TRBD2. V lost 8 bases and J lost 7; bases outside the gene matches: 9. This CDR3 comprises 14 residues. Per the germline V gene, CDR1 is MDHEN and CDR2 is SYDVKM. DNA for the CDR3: TGTGCCAGCGGGACTAGCGGGTCGTTCGGTGAGCAGTACTTC. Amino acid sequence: CASGTSGSFGEQYF.

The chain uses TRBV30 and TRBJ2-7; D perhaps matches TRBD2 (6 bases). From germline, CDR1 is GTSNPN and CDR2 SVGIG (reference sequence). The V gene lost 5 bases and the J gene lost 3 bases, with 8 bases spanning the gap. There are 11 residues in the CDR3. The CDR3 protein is CAWGLYYEQYF. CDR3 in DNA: TGTGCCTGGGGACTATACTACGAGCAGTACTTC.

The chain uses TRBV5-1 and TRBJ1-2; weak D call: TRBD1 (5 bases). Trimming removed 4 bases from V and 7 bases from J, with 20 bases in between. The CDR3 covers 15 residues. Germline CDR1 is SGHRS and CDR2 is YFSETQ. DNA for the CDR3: TGCGCCAGCAGCCCGGGCGGGACCCACGCGGGTGGCTACACCTTC. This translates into CASSPGGTHAGGYTF.

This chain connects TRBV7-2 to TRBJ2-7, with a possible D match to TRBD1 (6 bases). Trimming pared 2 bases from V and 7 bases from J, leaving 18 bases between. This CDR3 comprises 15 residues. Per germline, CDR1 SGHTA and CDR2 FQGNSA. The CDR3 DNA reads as TGTGCCAGCAGCTTAATGGGCAGGGCCCAGGGGGAGCAGTACTTC. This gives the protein CASSLMGRAQGEQYF.

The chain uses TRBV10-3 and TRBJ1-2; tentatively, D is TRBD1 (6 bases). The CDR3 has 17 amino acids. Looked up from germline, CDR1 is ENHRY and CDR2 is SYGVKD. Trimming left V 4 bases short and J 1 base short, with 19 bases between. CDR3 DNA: TGTGCCATCAGTGGGGTATTTAACACAGGGCTTAACTATGGCTACACCTTC. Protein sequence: CAISGVFNTGLNYGYTF.

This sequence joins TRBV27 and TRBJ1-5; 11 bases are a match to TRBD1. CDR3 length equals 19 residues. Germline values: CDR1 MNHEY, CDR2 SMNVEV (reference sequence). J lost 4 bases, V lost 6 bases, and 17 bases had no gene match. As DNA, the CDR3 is TGTGCCAGCAGCCTGGGAGGGACAGGGGGGGGAGTTAAAAATCAGCCCCAGCATTTT. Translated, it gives CASSLGGTGGGVKNQPQHF.

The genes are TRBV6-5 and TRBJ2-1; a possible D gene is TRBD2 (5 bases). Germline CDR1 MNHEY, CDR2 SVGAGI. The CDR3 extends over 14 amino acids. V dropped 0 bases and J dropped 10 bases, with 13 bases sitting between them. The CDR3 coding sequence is TGTGCCAGCAGTTACTCGGGCAGTTCGGGGGAGCAGTTCTTC. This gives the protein CASSYSGSSGEQFF.